In its sample, the clone carrying this T cell receptor (beta chain) was seen a few times. The antigen is unknown. Germline V gene data show CDR1 as SGHTA and CDR2 as FQGTGA. This CDR3 contains 13 residues. Trimming took off 8 bases at V and 1 base at J, with 8 bases between the two ends. This sample was included in a study of memory CD4+ T cells and cytomegalovirus serostatus. The sort gate was single viable CD3+CD4+CD8-CD45RO+ cells for memory CD4+ T cells. Serum IgG to CMV pp150, pp28, p38 and p52 defined serostatus. Study findings and constraints: Of about 150 reported CMV TCRbeta sequences, some 70 were found in memory CD4+ repertoires.

The authors' processing: Out-of-frame sequences were removed, leaving about 2.2 million distinct TCRbeta sequences. Some clones are missing from TCRdb's copy, which holds only in-frame ones; the method was immunoSEQ multiplex PCR. That table supplies the V and J calls and clone size; D and trimming were determined from the DNA. The sample consists of about 56,000 clones, around three quarters of them appearing once. This receptor was obtained from an adult in good health and CMV-seropositive. The gene calls are TRBV7-3 and TRBJ2-2; D is ambiguous. The sequenced material came from memory CD4+ T cells from blood. The CDR3 here is CASADWNTGELFF. In nucleotides, the CDR3 is TGTGCCAGCGCCGACTGGAACACCGGGGAGCTGTTTTTT.